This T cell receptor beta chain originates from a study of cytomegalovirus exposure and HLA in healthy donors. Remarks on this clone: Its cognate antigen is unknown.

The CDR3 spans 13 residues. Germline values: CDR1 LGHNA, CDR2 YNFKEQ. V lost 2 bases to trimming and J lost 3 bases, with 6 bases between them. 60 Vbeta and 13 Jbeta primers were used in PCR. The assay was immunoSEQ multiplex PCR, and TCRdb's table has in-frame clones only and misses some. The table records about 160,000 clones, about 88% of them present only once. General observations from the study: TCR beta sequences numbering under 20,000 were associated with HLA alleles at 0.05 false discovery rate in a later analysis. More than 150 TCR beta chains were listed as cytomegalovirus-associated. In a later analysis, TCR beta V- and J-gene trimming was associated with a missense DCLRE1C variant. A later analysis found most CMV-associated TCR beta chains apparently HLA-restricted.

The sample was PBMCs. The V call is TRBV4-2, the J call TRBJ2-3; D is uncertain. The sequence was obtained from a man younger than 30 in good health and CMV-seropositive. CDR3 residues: CASSQRLTDTQYF. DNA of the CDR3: TGTGCCAGCAGCCAAAGACTGACAGATACGCAGTATTTT.